This TCR beta chain was retrieved from a study of blood T cell repertoires in COVID-19. The method was immunoSEQ multiplex PCR; TCRdb's version includes in-frame clones alone and lacks a portion of them. The repertoire has around 230,000 clones, 65% to 85% of them found once; the top ten carry around 25%. Germline V gene data show CDR1 as SGDLS and CDR2 as YYNGEE. The CDR3 contains 17 residues. V gave up 3 bases and J gave up 4 bases, with 22 bases separating them. The sequenced sample consisted of peripheral blood. V and J are TRBV9 and TRBJ1-2; D is possibly TRBD1 (6 bases). This receptor was identified in a man aged 40-49 years with acute or convalescent COVID-19. For the CDR3, the DNA is TGTGCCAGCAGCGCGGGTCGGGGGGCGCTTGTCAGCTATGGCTACACCTTC. Amino acid sequence: CASSAGRGALVSYGYTF. Complete variable domain (other parts from reference TRBV9 and TRBJ1-2): DSGVTQTPKHLITATGQRVTLRCSPRSGDLSVYWYQQSLDQGLQFLIQYYNGEERAKGNILERFSAQQFPDLHSELNLSSLELGDSALYFCASSAGRGALVSYGYTFGSGTRLTVV.